This T cell receptor (beta chain) is drawn from a study of control samples from healthy donors and cancer patients. Produced via immunoSEQ multiplex PCR; TCRdb's table is partial and in-frame only. The sample yields under 85,000 clones, 93% seen once. From germline, CDR1 is SNHLY and CDR2 FYNNEI. The CDR3 consists of 15 residues. The V and J ends lost 3 bases and 1 base respectively, with 12 bases between them. The chain links TRBV2 to TRBJ1-2; no reliable D call. This TCR was recovered from a middle-aged woman with lung cancer. The sample comprised PBMCs. The CDR3 region is CASSDLLGHNYGYTF. Here the CDR3 DNA reads TGTGCCAGCAGTGACTTATTAGGGCATAACTATGGCTACACCTTC.